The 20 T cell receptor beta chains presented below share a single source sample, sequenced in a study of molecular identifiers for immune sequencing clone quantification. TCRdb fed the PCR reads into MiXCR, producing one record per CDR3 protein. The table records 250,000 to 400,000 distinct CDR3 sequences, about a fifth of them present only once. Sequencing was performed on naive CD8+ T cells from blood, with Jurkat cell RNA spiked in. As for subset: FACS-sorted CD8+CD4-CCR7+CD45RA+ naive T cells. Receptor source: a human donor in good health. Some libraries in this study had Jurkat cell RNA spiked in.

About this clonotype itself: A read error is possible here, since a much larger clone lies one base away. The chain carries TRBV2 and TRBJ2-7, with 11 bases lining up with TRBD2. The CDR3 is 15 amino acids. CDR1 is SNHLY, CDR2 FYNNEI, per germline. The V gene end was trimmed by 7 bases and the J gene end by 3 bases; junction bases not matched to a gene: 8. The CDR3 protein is CASTMLAGGNYEQYF. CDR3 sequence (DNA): TGTGCCAGCACCATGCTAGCGGGGGGTAACTACGAGCAGTACTTC.

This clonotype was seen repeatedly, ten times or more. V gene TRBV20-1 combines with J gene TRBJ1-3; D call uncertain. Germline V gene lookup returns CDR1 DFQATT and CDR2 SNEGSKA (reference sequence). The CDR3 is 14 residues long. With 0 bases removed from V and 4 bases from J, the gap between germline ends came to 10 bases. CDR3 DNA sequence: TGCAGTGCTAGAGATACCCTCCTGGGAAACACCATATATTTT. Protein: CSARDTLLGNTIYF.

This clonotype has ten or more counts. The CDR3 DNA sequence: TGTGCCAGCAGTTTTACCGCGACAGGGGGGGGCTACACCTTC. Translation gives CASSFTATGGGYTF. V gene TRBV28 combines with J gene TRBJ1-2; TRBD1 matches 9 bases. V dropped 3 bases and J dropped 8; count of bases not matched to a gene: 7. The CDR3 is made up of 14 amino acids. Per germline, CDR1 MDHEN and CDR2 SYDVKM.

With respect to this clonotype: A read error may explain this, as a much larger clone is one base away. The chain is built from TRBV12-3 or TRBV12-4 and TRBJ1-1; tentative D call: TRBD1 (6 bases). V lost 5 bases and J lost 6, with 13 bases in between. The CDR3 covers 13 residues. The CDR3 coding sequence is TGTGCCAGCAGTCCGGACGGGGGGCCTGAAGCTTTCTTT. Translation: CASSPDGGPEAFF.

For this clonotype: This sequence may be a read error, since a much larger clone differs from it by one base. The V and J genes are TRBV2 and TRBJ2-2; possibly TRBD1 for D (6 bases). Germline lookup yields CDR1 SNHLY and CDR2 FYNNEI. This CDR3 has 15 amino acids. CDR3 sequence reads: CTSSTGTTNTGELFF. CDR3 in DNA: TGTACCAGCAGCACCGGGACAACTAACACCGGGGAGCTGTTTTTT. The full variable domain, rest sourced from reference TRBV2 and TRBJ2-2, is EPEVTQTPSHQVTQMGQEVILRCVPISNHLYFYWYRQILGQKVEFLVSFYNNEISEKSEIFDDQFSVERPDGSNFTLKIRSTKLEDSAMYFCTSSTGTTNTGELFFGEGSRLTVL.

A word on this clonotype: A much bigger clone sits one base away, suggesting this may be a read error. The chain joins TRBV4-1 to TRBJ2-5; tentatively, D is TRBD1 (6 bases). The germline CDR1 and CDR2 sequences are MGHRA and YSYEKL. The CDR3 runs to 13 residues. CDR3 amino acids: CTSSQGQWETQYF. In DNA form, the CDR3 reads TGCACCAGCAGCCAAGGACAGTGGGAGACCCAGTACTTC.

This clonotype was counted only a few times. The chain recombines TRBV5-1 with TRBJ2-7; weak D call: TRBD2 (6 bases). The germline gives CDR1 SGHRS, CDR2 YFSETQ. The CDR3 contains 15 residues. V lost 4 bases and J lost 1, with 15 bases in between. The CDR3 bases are TGCGCCAGCAGCCAATATAGCGGATATTCCTACGAGCAGTACTTC. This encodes CASSQYSGYSYEQYF.

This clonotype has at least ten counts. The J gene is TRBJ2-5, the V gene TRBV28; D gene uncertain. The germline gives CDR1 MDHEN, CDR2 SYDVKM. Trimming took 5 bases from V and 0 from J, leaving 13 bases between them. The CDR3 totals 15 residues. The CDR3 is CASSPIQINQETQYF. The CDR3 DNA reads TGTGCCAGCAGTCCCATACAGATCAACCAAGAGACCCAGTACTTC.

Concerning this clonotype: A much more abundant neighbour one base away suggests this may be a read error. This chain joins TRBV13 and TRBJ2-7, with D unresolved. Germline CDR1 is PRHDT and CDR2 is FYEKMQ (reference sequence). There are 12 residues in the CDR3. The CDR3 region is CASSPMSCEQYF. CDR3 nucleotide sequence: TGTGCCAGCAGCCCGATGTCCTGCGAGCAGTACTTC. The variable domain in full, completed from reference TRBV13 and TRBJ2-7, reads AAGVIQSPRHLIKEKRETATLKCYPIPRHDTVYWYQQGPGQDPQFLISFYEKMQSDKGSIPDRFSAQQFSDYHSELNMSSLELGDSALYFCASSPMSCEQYFGPGTRLTVT.

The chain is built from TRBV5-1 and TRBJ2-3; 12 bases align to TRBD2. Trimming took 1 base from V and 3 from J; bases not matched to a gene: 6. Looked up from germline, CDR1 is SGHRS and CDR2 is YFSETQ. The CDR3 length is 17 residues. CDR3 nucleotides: TGCGCCAGCAGCTTGCGCCAGACTAGCGGGAGTACAGATACGCAGTATTTT. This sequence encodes CASSLRQTSGSTDTQYF.

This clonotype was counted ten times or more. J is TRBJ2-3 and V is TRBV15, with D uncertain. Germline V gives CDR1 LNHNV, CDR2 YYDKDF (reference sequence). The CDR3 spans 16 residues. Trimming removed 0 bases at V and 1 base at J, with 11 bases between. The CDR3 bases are TGTGCCACCAGCAGAGATTGGAACTTTCGCACAGATACGCAGTATTTT. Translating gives CATSRDWNFRTDTQYF.

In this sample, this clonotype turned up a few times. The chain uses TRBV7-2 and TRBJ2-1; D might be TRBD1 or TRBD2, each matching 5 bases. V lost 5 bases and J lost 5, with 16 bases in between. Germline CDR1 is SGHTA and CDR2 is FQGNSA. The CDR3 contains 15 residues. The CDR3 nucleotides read TGTGCCAGCAGCATCACCCGGGACGGGCACAATGAGCAGTTCTTC. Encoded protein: CASSITRDGHNEQFF.

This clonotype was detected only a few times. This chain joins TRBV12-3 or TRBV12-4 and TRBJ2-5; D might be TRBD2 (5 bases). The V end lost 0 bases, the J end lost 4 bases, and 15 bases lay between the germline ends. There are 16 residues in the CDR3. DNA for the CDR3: TGTGCCAGCAGTTTAGCCCACTCGTTAAGCGGAGAGACCCAGTACTTC. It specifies CASSLAHSLSGETQYF.

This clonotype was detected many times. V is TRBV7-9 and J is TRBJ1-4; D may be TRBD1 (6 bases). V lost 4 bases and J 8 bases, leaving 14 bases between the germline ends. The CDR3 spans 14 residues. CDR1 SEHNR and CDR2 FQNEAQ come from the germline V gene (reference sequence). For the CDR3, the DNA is TGTGCCAGCAGCTCACCGGGGGCCGGAGAAAAACTGTTTTTT. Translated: CASSSPGAGEKLFF. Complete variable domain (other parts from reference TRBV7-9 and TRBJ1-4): DTGVSQNPRHKITKRGQNVTFRCDPISEHNRLYWYRQTLGQGPEFLTYFQNEAQLEKSRLLSDRFSAERPKGSFSTLEIQRTEQGDSAMYLCASSSPGAGEKLFFGSGTQLSVL.

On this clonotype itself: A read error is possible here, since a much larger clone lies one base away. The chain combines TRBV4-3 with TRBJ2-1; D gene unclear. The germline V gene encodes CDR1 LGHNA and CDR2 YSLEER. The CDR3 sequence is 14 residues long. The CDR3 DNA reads TGCGCCAGCAGCCAAGATTCGGCCTACAATGAGCGGTTCTTC. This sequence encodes CASSQDSAYNERFF.

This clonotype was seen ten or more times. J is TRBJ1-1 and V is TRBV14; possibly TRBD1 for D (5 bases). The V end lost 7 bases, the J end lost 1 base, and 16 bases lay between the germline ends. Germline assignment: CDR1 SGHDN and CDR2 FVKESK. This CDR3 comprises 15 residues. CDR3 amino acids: CASTLSGGRNTEAFF. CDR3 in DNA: TGTGCCAGCACCCTAAGTGGGGGGAGGAACACTGAAGCTTTCTTT.

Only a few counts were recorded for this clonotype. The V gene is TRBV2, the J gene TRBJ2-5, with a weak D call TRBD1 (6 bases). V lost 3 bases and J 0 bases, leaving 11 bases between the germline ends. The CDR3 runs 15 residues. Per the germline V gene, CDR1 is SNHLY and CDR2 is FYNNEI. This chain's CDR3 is CASSDRGSNQETQYF. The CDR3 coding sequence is TGTGCCAGCAGTGACAGGGGCAGCAACCAAGAGACCCAGTACTTC.

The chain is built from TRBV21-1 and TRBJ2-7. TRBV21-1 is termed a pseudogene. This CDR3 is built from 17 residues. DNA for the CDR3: TGTGCCAGCAGCAAAGCGCTTTGGAGGAGCAGTGGTGGGGAGCAGTACTTC. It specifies CASSKALWRSSGGEQYF.

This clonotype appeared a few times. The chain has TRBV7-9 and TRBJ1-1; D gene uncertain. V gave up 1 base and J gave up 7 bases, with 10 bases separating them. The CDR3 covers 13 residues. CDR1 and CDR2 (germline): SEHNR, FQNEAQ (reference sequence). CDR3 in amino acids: CASSLGVGNEAFF. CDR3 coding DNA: TGTGCCAGCAGCTTAGGTGTGGGGAATGAAGCTTTCTTT.

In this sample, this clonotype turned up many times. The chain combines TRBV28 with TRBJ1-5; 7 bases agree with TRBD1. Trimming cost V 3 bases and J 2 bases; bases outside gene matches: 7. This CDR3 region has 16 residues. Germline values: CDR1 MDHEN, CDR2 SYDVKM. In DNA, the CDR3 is TGTGCCAGCAGTTTGTCGACAGGGATTGGCAATCAGCCCCAGCATTTT. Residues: CASSLSTGIGNQPQHF.